The 8 T cell receptor beta chains presented below share a single source sample, sequenced in a study of blood T cell repertoires in COVID-19. Here immunoSEQ multiplex PCR was the method, and the copy in TCRdb shows in-frame clones only, minus some. The sample holds 250,000 or so clones, 88% seen once. Material for sequencing was peripheral blood. The origin of the receptors is a woman aged 60-70 years with acute or convalescent COVID-19.

This chain uses TRBV20-1 with TRBJ1-2; possibly TRBD1 for D (6 bases). The CDR3 extends over 11 amino acids. Germline loops: CDR1 DFQATT, CDR2 SNEGSKA (reference sequence). CDR3 region: CSARGARGYTF. The CDR3 DNA is TGCAGCGCCCGGGGGGCGCGTGGCTACACCTTC.

The CDR3 protein is CASSPRSRGSDYGYTF. CDR3 coding DNA: TGTGCCAGCAGCCCGCGGAGTAGGGGATCGGACTATGGCTACACCTTC. V and J are TRBV5-6 and TRBJ1-2; possible D gene TRBD1, 5 bases. The germline CDR1 and CDR2 sequences are SGHDT and YYEEEE. The CDR3 contains 16 residues. V lost 4 bases to trimming and J lost 3 bases, with 19 bases between them.

This clone has a single count. The gene calls are TRBV6-2 or TRBV6-3 and TRBJ1-5; D is perhaps TRBD1 (5 bases). The CDR3 contains 15 residues. V was cut by 6 bases and J by 0 bases, with 12 bases left in between. Germline lookup yields CDR1 MNHEY and CDR2 SVGEGT. The CDR3 sequence is CASSPTAYSNQPQHF. CDR3 nucleotide sequence: TGTGCCAGCAGCCCGACAGCGTATAGCAATCAGCCCCAGCATTTT.

The chain recombines TRBV5-6 with TRBJ2-6; TRBD1 matches 12 bases. Trimming took 4 bases from V and 4 from J; bases not matched to a gene: 9. Germline V CDR1 and CDR2: SGHDT, YYEEEE. The CDR3 runs to 18 residues. In DNA, the CDR3 is TGTGCCAGCAGCCCGCCGGGACAGGGGGCGAGAGGGGCCAACGTCCTGACTTTC. Protein: CASSPPGQGARGANVLTF.

CDR3 in amino acids: CASSSSSYEQYF. In DNA, the CDR3 is TGTGCCAGCAGTTCTAGTTCCTACGAGCAGTACTTC. The chain has TRBV11-3 and TRBJ2-7; D unresolved. Between the trimmed V and J ends, which lost 6 bases and 1 base, there was a span of 7 bases. The CDR3 has 12 residues. From germline, CDR1 is SGHNT and CDR2 YENEEA.

The gene calls are TRBV4-1 and TRBJ2-3; TRBD2 aligns across 13 bases. V shed 1 base, J shed 6 bases, and the junction held 4 bases outside the gene matches. In germline, CDR1 is MGHRA, CDR2 YSYEKL. The CDR3 is 16 residues long. The CDR3, as DNA: TGCGCCAGCAGCCAAGCGAGGACTAGCGGGGGTGATACGCAGTATTTT. Translated, it gives CASSQARTSGGDTQYF.

The CDR3 DNA follows: TGTGCCATCAGTGAGCCCGACAGGGACACTGAAGCTTTCTTT. Translated: CAISEPDRDTEAFF. The rearrangement joins TRBV10-3 to TRBJ1-1, with TRBD1 matching 7 bases. J was trimmed by 3 bases and V by 2 bases; bases with no gene match: 3. This CDR3 comprises 14 residues. Germline CDR1 ENHRY, CDR2 SYGVKD.

The rearrangement uses TRBV3-1 (or the pseudogene TRBV3-2) and TRBJ2-4; tentative D call: TRBD2 (6 bases). Looked up from germline, CDR1 is LGHDT and CDR2 is YNNKEL (reference sequence). V lost 0 bases and J 2 bases, leaving 11 bases between the germline ends. The CDR3 has 16 residues. CDR3 amino acids: CASSQEGGATKNIQYF. CDR3 coding DNA: TGTGCCAGCAGCCAAGAAGGAGGGGCTACCAAAAACATTCAGTACTTC.